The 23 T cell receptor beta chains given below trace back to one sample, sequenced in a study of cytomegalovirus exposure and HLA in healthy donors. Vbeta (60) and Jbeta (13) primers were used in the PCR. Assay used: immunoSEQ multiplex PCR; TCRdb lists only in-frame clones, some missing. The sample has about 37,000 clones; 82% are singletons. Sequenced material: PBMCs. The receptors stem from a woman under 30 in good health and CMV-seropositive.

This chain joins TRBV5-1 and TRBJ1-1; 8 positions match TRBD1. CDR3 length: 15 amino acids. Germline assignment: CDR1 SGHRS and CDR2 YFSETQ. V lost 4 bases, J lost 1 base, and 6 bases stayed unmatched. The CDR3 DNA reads TGCGCCAGCAGCCCTCTGGGACAGGAGAACACTGAAGCTTTCTTT. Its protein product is CASSPLGQENTEAFF.

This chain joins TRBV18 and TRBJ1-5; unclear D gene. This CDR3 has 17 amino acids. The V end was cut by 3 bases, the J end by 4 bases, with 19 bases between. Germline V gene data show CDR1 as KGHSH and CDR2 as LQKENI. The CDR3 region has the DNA TGTGCCAGCTCACCTCTCCCCAATAATGTCGGGAATCAGCCCCAGCATTTT. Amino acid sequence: CASSPLPNNVGNQPQHF.

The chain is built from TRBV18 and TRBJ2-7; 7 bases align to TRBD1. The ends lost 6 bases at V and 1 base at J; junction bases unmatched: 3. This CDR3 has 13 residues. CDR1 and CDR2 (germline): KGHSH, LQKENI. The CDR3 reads CASSDRASYEQYF. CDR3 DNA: TGTGCCAGCTCCGACAGGGCATCCTACGAGCAGTACTTC.

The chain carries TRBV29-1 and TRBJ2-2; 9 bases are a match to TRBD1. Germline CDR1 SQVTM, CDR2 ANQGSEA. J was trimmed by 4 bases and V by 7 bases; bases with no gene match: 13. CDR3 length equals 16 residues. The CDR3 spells CSGCTAGQGGTGELFF. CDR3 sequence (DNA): TGCAGCGGCTGCACGGCGGGACAGGGTGGCACCGGGGAGCTGTTTTTT.

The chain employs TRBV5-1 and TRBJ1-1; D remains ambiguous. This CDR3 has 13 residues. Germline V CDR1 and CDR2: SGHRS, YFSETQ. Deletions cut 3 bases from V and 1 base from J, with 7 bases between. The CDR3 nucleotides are TGCGCCAGCAGCTCTACTACGAACACTGAAGCTTTCTTT. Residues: CASSSTTNTEAFF.

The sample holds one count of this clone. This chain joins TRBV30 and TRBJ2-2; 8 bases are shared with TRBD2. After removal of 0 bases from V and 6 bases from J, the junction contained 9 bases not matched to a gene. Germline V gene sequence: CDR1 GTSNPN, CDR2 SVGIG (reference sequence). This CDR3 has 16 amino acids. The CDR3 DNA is TGTGCCTGGAGTGTCCAGGGACTAGACGGTTCCGGGGAGCTGTTTTTT. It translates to CAWSVQGLDGSGELFF.

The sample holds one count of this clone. This CDR3 reads CASSTTTLDTQYF. The CDR3 DNA is TGTGCCAGTAGTACCACGACTCTAGATACGCAGTATTTT. The chain is built from TRBV19 and TRBJ2-3; no reliable D call. CDR1 and CDR2 (germline): LNHDA, SQIVND (reference sequence). V gave up 4 bases and J gave up 5 bases, with 10 bases separating them. The CDR3 loop spans 13 amino acids.

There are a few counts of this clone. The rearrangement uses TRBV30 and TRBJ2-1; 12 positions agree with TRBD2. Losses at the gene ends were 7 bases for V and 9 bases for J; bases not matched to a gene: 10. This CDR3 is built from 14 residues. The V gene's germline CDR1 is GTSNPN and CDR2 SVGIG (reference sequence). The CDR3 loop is CALVLAGGLGEQFF. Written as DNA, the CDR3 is TGTGCCTTAGTACTAGCGGGGGGTCTCGGTGAGCAGTTCTTC.

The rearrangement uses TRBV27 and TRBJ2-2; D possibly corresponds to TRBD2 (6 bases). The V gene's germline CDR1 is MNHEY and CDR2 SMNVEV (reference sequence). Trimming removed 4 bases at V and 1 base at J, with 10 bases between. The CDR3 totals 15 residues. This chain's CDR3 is CASSWRRGNTGELFF. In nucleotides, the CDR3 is TGTGCCAGCAGTTGGCGGCGGGGGAACACCGGGGAGCTGTTTTTT.

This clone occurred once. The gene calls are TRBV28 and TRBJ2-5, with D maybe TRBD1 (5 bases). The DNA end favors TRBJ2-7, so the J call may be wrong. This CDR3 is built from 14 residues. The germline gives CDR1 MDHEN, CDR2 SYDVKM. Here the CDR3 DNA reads TGTGCCAGCAGTTTCGGCAGGGCCCCCTACGAGCAGTACTTC. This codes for CASSFGRAPYEQYF.

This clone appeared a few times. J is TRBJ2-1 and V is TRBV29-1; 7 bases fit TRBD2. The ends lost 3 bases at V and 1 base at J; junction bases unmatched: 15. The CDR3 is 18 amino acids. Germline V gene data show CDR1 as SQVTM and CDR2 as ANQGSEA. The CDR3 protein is CSVDRPLPGGWSYNEQFF. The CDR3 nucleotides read TGCAGCGTTGACAGGCCGCTCCCGGGGGGTTGGTCCTACAATGAGCAGTTCTTC.

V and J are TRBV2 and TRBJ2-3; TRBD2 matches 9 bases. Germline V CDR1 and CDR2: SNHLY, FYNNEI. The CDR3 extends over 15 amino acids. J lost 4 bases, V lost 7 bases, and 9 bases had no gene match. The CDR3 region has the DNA TGTGCCAGCACCGTTAGCGGGAGCGTTTCAGATACGCAGTATTTT. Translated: CASTVSGSVSDTQYF. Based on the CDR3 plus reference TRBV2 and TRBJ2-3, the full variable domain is EPEVTQTPSHQVTQMGQEVILRCVPISNHLYFYWYRQILGQKVEFLVSFYNNEISEKSEIFDDQFSVERPDGSNFTLKIRSTKLEDSAMYFCASTVSGSVSDTQYFGPGTRLTVL.

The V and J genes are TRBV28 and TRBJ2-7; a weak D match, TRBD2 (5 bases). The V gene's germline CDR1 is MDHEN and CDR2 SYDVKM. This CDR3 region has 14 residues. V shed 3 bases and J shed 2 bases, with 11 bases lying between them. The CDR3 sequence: CASSLGSTPYEQYF. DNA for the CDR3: TGTGCCAGCAGTTTGGGGAGCACTCCCTACGAGCAGTACTTC.

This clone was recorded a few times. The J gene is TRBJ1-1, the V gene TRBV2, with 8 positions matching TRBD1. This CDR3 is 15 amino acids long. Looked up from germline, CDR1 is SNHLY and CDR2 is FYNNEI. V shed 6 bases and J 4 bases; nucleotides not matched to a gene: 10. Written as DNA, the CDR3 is TGTGCCAGCAGGGCCGACAGGGGACTGGGCACTGAAGCTTTCTTT. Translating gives CASRADRGLGTEAFF.

CDR3 coding DNA: TGTGCCAGCAGCCAGGGGGCCACGGTGGGGGAGCTGTTTTTT. Its protein is CASSQGATVGELFF. The chain carries TRBV4-2 and TRBJ2-2; tentatively, D is TRBD1 (6 bases). The CDR3 contains 14 residues. Looked up from germline, CDR1 is LGHNA and CDR2 is YNFKEQ. Trimming shortened V by 3 bases and J by 8 bases, and 13 bases separated the two germline ends.

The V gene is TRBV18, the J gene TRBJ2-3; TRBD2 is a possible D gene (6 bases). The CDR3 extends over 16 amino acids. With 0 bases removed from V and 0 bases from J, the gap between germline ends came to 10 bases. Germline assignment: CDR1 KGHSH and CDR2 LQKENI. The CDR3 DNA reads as TGTGCCAGCTCACCACCGGGTCGGGGGAGCACAGATACGCAGTATTTT. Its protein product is CASSPPGRGSTDTQYF.

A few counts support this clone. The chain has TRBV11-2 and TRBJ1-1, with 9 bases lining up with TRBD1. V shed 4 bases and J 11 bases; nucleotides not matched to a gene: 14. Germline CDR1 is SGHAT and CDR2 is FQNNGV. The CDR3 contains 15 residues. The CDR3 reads CASSSRTGDRRGAFF. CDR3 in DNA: TGTGCCAGCAGCTCCCGGACAGGGGACCGCCGTGGGGCTTTCTTT.

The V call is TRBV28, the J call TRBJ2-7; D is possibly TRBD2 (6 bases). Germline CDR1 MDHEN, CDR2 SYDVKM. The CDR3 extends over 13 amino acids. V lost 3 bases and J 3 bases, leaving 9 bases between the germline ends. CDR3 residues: CASSFGGYYEQYF. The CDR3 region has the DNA TGTGCCAGCAGTTTTGGAGGGTACTACGAGCAGTACTTC.

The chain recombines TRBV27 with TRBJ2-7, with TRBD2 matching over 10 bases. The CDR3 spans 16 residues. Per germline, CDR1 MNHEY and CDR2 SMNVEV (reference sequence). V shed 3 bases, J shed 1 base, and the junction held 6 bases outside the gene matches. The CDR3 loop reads CASSFLSGRRSYEQYF. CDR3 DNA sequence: TGTGCCAGCAGTTTTCTTAGCGGGAGGCGTTCCTACGAGCAGTACTTC.

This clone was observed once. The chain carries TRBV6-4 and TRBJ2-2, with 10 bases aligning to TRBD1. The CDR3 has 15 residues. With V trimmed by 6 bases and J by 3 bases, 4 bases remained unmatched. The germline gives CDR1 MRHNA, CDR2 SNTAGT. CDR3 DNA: TGTGCCAGCAGGCCGACAGGGGGCCACACCGGGGAGCTGTTTTTT. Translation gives CASRPTGGHTGELFF.

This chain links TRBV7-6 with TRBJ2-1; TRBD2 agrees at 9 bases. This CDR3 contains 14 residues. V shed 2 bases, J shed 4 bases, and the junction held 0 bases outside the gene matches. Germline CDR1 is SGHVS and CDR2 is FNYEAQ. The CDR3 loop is CASSLTSGYNEQFF. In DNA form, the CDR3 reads TGTGCCAGCAGCTTAACTAGCGGGTACAATGAGCAGTTCTTC.

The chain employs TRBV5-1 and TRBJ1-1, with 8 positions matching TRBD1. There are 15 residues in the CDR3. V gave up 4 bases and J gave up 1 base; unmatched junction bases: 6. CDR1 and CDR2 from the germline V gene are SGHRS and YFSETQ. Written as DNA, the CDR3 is TGCGCCAGCAGCCCTTCAGGGGGCACGAACACTGAAGCTTTCTTT. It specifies CASSPSGGTNTEAFF.

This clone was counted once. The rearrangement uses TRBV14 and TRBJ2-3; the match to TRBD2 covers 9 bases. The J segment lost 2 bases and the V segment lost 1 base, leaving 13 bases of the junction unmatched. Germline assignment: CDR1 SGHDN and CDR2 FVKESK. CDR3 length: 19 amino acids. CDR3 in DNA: TGTGCCAGCAGCCAAGCCGGGACTAGCCCTTACCTCTTCACAGATACGCAGTATTTT. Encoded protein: CASSQAGTSPYLFTDTQYF. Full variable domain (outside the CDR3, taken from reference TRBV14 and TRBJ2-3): EAGVTQFPSHSVIEKGQTVTLRCDPISGHDNLYWYRRVMGKEIKFLLHFVKESKQDESGMPNNRFLAERTGGTYSTLKVQPAELEDSGVYFCASSQAGTSPYLFTDTQYFGPGTRLTVL.